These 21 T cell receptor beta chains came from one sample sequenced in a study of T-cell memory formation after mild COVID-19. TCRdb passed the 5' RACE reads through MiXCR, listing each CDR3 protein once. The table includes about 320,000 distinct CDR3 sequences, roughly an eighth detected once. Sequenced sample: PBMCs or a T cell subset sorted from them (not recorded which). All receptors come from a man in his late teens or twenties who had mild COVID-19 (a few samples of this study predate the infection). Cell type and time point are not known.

CDR3 residues: CASSHTRGVSTDTQYF. The DNA for the CDR3 is TGCGCCAGCAGCCATACTAGGGGTGTCAGCACAGATACGCAGTATTTT. The gene calls are TRBV5-1 and TRBJ2-3; TRBD1 or TRBD2 may be the D gene (5 bases each). The CDR3 is 16 amino acids. V was pared by 4 bases and J by 0 bases, with 15 bases between. Germline CDR1 SGHRS, CDR2 YFSETQ.

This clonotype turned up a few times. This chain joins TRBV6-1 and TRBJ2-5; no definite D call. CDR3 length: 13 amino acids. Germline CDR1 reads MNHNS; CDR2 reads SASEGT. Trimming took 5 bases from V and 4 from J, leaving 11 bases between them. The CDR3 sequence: CASSRRGAETQYF. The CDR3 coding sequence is TGTGCCAGCAGTAGACGAGGAGCAGAGACCCAGTACTTC.

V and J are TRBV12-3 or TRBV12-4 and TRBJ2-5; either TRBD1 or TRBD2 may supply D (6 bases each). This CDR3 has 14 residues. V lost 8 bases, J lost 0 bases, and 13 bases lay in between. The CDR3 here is CASARGGNQETQYF. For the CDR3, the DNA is TGTGCCAGCGCAAGAGGGGGGAACCAAGAGACCCAGTACTTC.

The CDR3 bases are TGTGCCAGCAGTTACGAGGCGGTAGGGCATTCCTACGAGCAGTACTTC. Protein: CASSYEAVGHSYEQYF. The chain links TRBV6-5 to TRBJ2-7; no firm D call. In germline, CDR1 is MNHEY, CDR2 SVGAGI. Trimming shortened V by 2 bases and J by 1 base, and 15 bases separated the two germline ends. The CDR3 runs 16 residues.

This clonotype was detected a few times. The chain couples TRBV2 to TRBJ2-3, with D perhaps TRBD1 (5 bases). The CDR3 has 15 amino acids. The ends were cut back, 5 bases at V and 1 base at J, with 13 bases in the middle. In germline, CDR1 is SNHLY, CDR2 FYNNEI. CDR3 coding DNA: TGTGCCAGCAGTTCACGACAGTGGGGCACAGATACGCAGTATTTT. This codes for CASSSRQWGTDTQYF. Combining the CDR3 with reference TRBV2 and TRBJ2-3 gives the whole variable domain EPEVTQTPSHQVTQMGQEVILRCVPISNHLYFYWYRQILGQKVEFLVSFYNNEISEKSEIFDDQFSVERPDGSNFTLKIRSTKLEDSAMYFCASSSRQWGTDTQYFGPGTRLTVL.

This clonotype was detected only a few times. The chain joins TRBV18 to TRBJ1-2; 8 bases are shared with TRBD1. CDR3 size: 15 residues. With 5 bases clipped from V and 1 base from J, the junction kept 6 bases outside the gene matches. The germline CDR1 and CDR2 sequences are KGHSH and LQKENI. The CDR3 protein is CASSSGQANNYGYTF. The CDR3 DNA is TGTGCCAGCTCATCGGGACAGGCGAATAACTATGGCTACACCTTC.

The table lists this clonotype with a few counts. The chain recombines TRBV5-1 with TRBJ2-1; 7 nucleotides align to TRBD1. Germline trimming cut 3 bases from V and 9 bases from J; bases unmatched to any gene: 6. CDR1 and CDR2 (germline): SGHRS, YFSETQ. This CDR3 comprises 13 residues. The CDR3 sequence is CASSWGPGGEQFF. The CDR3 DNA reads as TGCGCCAGCAGCTGGGGCCCAGGGGGTGAGCAGTTCTTC.

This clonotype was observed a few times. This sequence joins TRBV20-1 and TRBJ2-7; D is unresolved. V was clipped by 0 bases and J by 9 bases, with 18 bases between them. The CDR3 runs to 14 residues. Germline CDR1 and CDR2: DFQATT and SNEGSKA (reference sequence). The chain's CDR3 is CSARDSNDVRGQYV. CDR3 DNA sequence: TGCAGTGCTAGAGACAGTAACGATGTACGAGGGCAGTACGTC.

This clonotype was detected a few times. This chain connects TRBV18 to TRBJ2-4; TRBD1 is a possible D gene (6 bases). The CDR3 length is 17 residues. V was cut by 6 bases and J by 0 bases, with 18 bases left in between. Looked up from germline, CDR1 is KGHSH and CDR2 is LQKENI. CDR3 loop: CASSPRDTALAKNIQYF. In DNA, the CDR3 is TGTGCCAGCTCGCCCCGGGACACAGCTTTAGCCAAAAACATTCAGTACTTC.

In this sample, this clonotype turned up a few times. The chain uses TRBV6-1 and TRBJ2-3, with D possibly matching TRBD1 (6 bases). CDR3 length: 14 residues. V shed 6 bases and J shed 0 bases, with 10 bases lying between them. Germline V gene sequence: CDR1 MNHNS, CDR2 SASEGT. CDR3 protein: CASSDRSSTDTQYF. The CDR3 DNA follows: TGTGCCAGCAGCGACAGGTCTAGCACAGATACGCAGTATTTT.

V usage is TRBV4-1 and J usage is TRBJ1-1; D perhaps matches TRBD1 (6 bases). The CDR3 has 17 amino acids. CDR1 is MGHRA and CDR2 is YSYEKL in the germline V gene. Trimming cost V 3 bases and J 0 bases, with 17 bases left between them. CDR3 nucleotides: TGCGCCAGCAGCCACGGCCCCCTGGGGGACATGAACACTGAAGCTTTCTTT. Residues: CASSHGPLGDMNTEAFF.

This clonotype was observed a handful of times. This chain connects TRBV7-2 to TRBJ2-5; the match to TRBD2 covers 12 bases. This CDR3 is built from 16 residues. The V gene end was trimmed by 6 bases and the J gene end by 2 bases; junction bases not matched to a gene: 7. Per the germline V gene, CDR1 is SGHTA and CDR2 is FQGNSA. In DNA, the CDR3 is TGTGCCAGCAGTGAAGGACTAGCGGGGATTCAAGAGACCCAGTACTTC. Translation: CASSEGLAGIQETQYF.

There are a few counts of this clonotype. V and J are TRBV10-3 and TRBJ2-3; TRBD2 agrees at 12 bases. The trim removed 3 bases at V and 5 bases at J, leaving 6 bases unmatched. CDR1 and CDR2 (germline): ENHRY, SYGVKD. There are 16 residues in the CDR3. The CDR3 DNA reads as TGTGCCATCAGTGACCTAGCGGGGGGGCAGGGAGATACGCAGTATTTT. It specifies CAISDLAGGQGDTQYF.

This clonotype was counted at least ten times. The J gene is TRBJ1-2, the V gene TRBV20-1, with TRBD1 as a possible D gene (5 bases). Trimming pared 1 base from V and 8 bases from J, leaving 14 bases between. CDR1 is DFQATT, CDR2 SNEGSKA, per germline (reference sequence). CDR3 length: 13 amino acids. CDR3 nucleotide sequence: TGCAGTGCTAGAGTAAATGGGGACTGGGGCTACACCTTC. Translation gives CSARVNGDWGYTF.

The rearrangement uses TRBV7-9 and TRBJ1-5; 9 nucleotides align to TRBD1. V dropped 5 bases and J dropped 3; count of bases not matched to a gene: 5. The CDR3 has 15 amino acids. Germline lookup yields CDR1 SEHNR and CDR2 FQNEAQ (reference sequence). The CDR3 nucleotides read TGTGCCAGCAGCCCGGGACAGGGACCCAATCAGCCCCAGCATTTT. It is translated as CASSPGQGPNQPQHF.

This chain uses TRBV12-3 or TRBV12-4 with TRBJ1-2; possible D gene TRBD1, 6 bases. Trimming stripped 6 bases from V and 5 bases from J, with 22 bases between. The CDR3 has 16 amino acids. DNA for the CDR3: TGTGCCAGCAGCTCCGAGGGGGGAACAATAGGTTATGGCTACACCTTC. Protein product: CASSSEGGTIGYGYTF.

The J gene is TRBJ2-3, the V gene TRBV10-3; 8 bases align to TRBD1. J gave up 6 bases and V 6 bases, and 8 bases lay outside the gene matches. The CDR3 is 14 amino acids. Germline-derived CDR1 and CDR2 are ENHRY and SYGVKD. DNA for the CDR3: TGTGCCATCAGCGGCGGACAGGGCGGGGATACGCAGTATTTT. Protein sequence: CAISGGQGGDTQYF.

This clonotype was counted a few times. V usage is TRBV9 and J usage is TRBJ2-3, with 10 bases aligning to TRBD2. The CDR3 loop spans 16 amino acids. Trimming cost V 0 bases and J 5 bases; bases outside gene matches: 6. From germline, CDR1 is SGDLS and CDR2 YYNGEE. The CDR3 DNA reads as TGTGCCAGCAGCGTAGCTAACCTAGCGGGGGAAGATACGCAGTATTTT. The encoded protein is CASSVANLAGEDTQYF.

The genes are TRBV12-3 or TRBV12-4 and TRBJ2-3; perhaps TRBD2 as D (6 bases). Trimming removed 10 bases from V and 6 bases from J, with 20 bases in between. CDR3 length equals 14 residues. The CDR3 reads CANPWERALDTQYF. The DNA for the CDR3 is TGTGCCAACCCGTGGGAGCGGGCACTGGATACGCAGTATTTT.

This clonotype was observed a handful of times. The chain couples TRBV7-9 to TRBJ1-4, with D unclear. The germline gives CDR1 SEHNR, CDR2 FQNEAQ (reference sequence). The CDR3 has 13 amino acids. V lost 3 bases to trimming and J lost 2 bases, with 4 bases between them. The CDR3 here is CASSFVTNEKLFF. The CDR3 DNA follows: TGTGCCAGCAGCTTTGTCACTAATGAAAAACTGTTTTTT.

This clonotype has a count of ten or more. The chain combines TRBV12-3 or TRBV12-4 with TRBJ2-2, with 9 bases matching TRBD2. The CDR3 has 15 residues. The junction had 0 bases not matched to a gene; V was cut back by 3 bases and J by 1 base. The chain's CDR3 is CASSLRGGNTGELFF. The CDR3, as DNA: TGTGCCAGCAGTTTGCGGGGGGGGAACACCGGGGAGCTGTTTTTT.